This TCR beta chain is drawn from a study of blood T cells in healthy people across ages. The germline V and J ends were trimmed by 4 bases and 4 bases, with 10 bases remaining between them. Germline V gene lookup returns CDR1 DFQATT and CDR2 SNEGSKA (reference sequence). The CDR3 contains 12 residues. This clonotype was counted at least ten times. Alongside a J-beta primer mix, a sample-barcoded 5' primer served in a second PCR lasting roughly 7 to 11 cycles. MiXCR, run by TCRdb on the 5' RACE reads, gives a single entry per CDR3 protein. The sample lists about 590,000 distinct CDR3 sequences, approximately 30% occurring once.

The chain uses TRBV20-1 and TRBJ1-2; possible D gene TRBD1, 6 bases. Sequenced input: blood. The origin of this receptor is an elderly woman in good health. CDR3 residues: CSAIGQPYGYTF. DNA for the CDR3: TGCAGTGCTATAGGACAGCCCTATGGCTACACCTTC.